The rows below give T cell receptor beta chains drawn from one sample of a study of CD8 T cells in Susac syndrome. TCRdb recomputed calls from the immunoSEQ multiplex PCR reads with MiXCR, one row per CDR3 protein. Here the sample spans 84,000 or so distinct CDR3 sequences, just under 95% being singletons. Sequenced sample: CD8+ T cells from PBMCs. All receptors derive from a human donor with Susac syndrome. CDR3s include the opening cysteine and the closing phenylalanine or tryptophan. D genes are given only for firm matches. Size is omitted from some rows. Given values are once, few, many or a class for expanded clones.

>TRBJ2-5|TRBD2|TRBV9|-
TGTGCCAGCAGCGTAGGCCCTGGACTAGCGGAAGAGACCCAGTACTTC
CASSVGPGLAEETQYF
>TRBJ2-1|-|TRBV29-1|-
TGCAGCGTTGAGGCTGTTTCAGGGGAAGTATATCCCTACAATGAGCGGTTCTTC
CSVEAVSGEVYPYNERFF
>TRBJ1-1|TRBD1|TRBV7-9|-
TGTGCCAGCAGCCTATTGGGACAGGGGCGGGCCAACACTGAAGCTTTCTTT
CASSLLGQGRANTEAFF
>TRBJ2-1|-|TRBV10-3|-
TGTGCCATCAGTGAGGCAGGGCCCTACAATGAGCAGTTCTTC
CAISEAGPYNEQFF
>TRBJ2-1|-|TRBV7-9|-
TGTGCCAGCAGCCCCCTCCGCGATGAGCAGTTCTTC
CASSPLRDEQFF
>TRBJ1-1|-|TRBV6-5|once
TGTGCCAGCAAGGGGGACCCGGGCGGCACTGAAGCTTTCTTT
CASKGDPGGTEAFF
>TRBJ2-7|TRBD2|TRBV9|-
TGTGCCAGCAGGGCAGGGACTAAGGGGTCGTACTTC
CASRAGTKGSYF
>TRBJ2-7|TRBD2|TRBV20-1|-
TGCAGTGCTACACTAGCGGGAGGCACCTACGAGCAGTACTTC
CSATLAGGTYEQYF
>TRBJ2-2|-|TRBV28|-
TGTGCCAGCAGTTTATGGGCTACCGGGGAGCTGTTTTTT
CASSLWATGELFF
>TRBJ2-7|-|TRBV14|few
TGTGCCAGCAGCCTACTCGAGGCGGGCTTGTACGAGCAGTACTTC
CASSLLEAGLYEQYF
>TRBJ1-4|-|TRBV29-1|-
TGCAGCGCGAGGGGGGCAGAAAAACTGTTTTTT
CSARGAEKLFF
>TRBJ2-1|-|TRBV19|-
TGTGCCAGTACTTCTGGGGGTTCCTACAATGAGCAGTTCTTC
CASTSGGSYNEQFF
>TRBJ2-1|-|TRBV7-8|-
TGTGCCAGCAGCTTAGGCCCGCGGAATGAGCAGTTCTTC
CASSLGPRNEQFF
>TRBJ1-4|TRBD1|TRBV20-1|-
TGCAGTGCTACCGGGACAGGGGGGGGTCGAAGACTGTTTTTT
CSATGTGGGRRLFF
>TRBJ1-5|-|TRBV19|-
TGTGCCAGTAGTCCGTGGGGCGCTCTCAATCAGCCCCAGCATTTT
CASSPWGALNQPQHF
>TRBJ2-5|TRBD1|TRBV15|once
TGTGCCACCAGCACGACAGGGGTGGAGACCCAGTACTTC
CATSTTGVETQYF
>TRBJ2-7|TRBD1|TRBV7-9|-
TGTGCCAGCAGCTCGGGACAGTACGAGCAGTACTTC
CASSSGQYEQYF